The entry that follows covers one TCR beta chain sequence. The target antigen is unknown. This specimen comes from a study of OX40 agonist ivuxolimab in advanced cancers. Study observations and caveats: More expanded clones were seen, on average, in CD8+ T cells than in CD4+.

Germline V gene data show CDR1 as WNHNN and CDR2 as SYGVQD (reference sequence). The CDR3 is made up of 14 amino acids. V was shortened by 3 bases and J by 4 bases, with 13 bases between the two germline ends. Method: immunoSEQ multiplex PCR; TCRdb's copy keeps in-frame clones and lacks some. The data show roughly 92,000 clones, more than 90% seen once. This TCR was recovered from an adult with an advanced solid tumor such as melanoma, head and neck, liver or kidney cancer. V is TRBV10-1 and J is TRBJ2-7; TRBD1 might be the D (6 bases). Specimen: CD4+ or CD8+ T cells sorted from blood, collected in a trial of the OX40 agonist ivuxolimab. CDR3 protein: CASSDQGIRYEQYF. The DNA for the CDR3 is TGCGCCAGCAGTGACCAGGGGATTAGGTACGAGCAGTACTTC.